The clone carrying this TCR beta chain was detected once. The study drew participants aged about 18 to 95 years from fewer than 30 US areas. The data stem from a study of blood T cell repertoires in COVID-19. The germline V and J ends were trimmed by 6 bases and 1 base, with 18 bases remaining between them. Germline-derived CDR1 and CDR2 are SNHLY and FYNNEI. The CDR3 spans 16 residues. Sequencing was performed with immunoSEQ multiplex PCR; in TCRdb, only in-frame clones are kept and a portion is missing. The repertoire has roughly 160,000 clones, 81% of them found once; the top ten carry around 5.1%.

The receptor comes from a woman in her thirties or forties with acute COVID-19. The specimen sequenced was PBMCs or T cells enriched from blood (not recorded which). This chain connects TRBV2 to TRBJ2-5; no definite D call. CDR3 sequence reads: CASRYQVGHVQETQYF. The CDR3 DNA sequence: TGTGCCAGCAGGTATCAGGTGGGCCATGTCCAAGAGACCCAGTACTTC.